Shown below are 32 T cell receptor beta chains from a single sample sequenced in a study of cytomegalovirus exposure and HLA in healthy donors. 13 Jbeta primers and 60 Vbeta primers were used for the PCR. Measured with immunoSEQ multiplex PCR; TCRdb has only the in-frame clones, and not every one. The sample lists 100,000 to 150,000 clones, about 10% occurring once. The sequenced sample consisted of PBMCs. These receptors were collected from a woman under 30 in good health and CMV-seropositive.

The V gene is TRBV9, the J gene TRBJ1-5; D is possibly TRBD1 (6 bases). The germline gives CDR1 SGDLS, CDR2 YYNGEE. The V and J ends lost 0 bases and 3 bases respectively, with 10 bases between them. The CDR3 spans 15 residues. CDR3 nucleotides: TGTGCCAGCAGCGTAGATGGGGGGGCCAATCAGCCCCAGCATTTT. Its protein is CASSVDGGANQPQHF.

The sample holds a few counts of this clone. This rearrangement joins TRBV11-2 to TRBJ2-1; D perhaps matches TRBD2 (6 bases). Trimming left V 5 bases short and J 6 bases short, with 11 bases between. The V gene's germline CDR1 is SGHAT and CDR2 FQNNGV. The CDR3 contains 13 residues. The CDR3 DNA reads as TGTGCCAGCAGCGCGCGACTAGTCAATGAGCAGTTCTTC. Amino acid sequence: CASSARLVNEQFF.

The J gene is TRBJ1-1, the V gene TRBV5-4, with D possibly being TRBD1 (6 bases). The CDR3 covers 15 residues. V lost 4 bases and J 2 bases, leaving 15 bases between the germline ends. The V gene's germline CDR1 is SGHNT and CDR2 YYREEE (reference sequence). CDR3 coding DNA: TGTGCCAGCAGCGGGGGTGGACAGAGAAACACTGAAGCTTTCTTT. It translates to CASSGGGQRNTEAFF.

CDR3: CSIAQASGVYNEQFF. CDR3 sequence (DNA): TGCAGCATTGCCCAGGCTAGCGGGGTGTACAATGAGCAGTTCTTC. V usage is TRBV29-1 and J usage is TRBJ2-1; 9 bases align to TRBD2. CDR1 and CDR2 (germline): SQVTM, ANQGSEA. Trimming at V came to 8 bases and at J to 4 bases, leaving 12 bases not matched to a gene. The CDR3 totals 15 residues.

This clone was seen a few times. The chain has TRBV5-1 and TRBJ1-2; D is unclear. The CDR3 has 14 residues. The germline V gene encodes CDR1 SGHRS and CDR2 YFSETQ. Trimming pared 0 bases from V and 0 bases from J, leaving 6 bases between. The CDR3 DNA sequence: TGCGCCAGCAGCTTGGACAGCACTAACTATGGCTACACCTTC. Translation: CASSLDSTNYGYTF.

This chain joins TRBV10-3 and TRBJ2-3; TRBD2 agrees at 7 bases. Germline CDR1 reads ENHRY; CDR2 reads SYGVKD. The CDR3 is 16 residues long. V shed 3 bases, J shed 4 bases, and the junction held 10 bases outside the gene matches. The CDR3 DNA reads TGTGCCATCAGTGACGATTTAGCGGGCGGAGCAGATACGCAGTATTTT. This sequence encodes CAISDDLAGGADTQYF.

The chain has TRBV9 and TRBJ2-1; no reliable D call. V lost 4 bases to trimming and J lost 7 bases, with 6 bases between them. Germline V gene sequence: CDR1 SGDLS, CDR2 YYNGEE. The CDR3 covers 11 residues. The CDR3 sequence is CASSLWNEQFF. The CDR3 DNA sequence: TGTGCCAGCAGCCTATGGAATGAGCAGTTCTTC.

The chain recombines TRBV29-1 with TRBJ1-2, with TRBD1 matching 8 bases. CDR3 length equals 12 residues. Trimming at V came to 6 bases and at J to 5 bases, leaving 5 bases not matched to a gene. Germline loops: CDR1 SQVTM, CDR2 ANQGSEA. The CDR3 loop is CSVRGLSYGYTF. The CDR3, as DNA: TGCAGCGTCAGGGGGCTCTCGTATGGCTACACCTTC.

V and J are TRBV6-1 and TRBJ2-1; 11 positions match TRBD2. From germline, CDR1 is MNHNS and CDR2 SASEGT. The trim removed 5 bases at V and 7 bases at J, leaving 7 bases unmatched. CDR3 size: 15 residues. The CDR3 DNA reads as TGTGCCAGCAGTTTACTAGCGGGAGAGAGTAATGAGCAGTTCTTC. This translates into CASSLLAGESNEQFF.

A few counts support this clone. The rearrangement uses TRBV9 and TRBJ2-7; 7 bases are shared with TRBD2. V shed 0 bases and J 1 base; nucleotides not matched to a gene: 4. Germline assignment: CDR1 SGDLS and CDR2 YYNGEE. The CDR3 extends over 15 amino acids. The CDR3 is CASSVDTSASYEQYF. CDR3 nucleotide sequence: TGTGCCAGCAGCGTAGATACTAGCGCGTCCTACGAGCAGTACTTC.

The genes are TRBV5-1 and TRBJ1-3; D is perhaps TRBD1 (6 bases). Germline CDR1 reads SGHRS; CDR2 reads YFSETQ. V was shortened by 10 bases and J by 0 bases, with 14 bases between the two germline ends. The CDR3 totals 14 residues. The CDR3 region is CAGGQFVSGNTIYF. CDR3 bases: TGCGCCGGTGGACAGTTCGTCTCTGGAAACACCATATATTTT. Full variable domain (remainder filled in from reference TRBV5-1 and TRBJ1-3): KAGVTQTPRYLIKTRGQQVTLSCSPISGHRSVSWYQQTPGQGLQFLFEYFSETQRNKGNFPGRFSGRQFSNSRSEMNVSTLELGDSALYLCAGGQFVSGNTIYFGEGSWLTVV.

This clone came up a few times. The rearrangement links TRBV29-1 to TRBJ2-3, with D tentatively TRBD2 (5 bases). Germline CDR1 and CDR2: SQVTM and ANQGSEA. V shed 3 bases and J shed 1 base, with 17 bases lying between them. The CDR3 has 16 residues. The DNA for the CDR3 is TGCAGCGTTGATATCAGAGGGAGCCGACGCACAGATACGCAGTATTTT. This translates into CSVDIRGSRRTDTQYF.

The rearrangement joins TRBV7-9 to TRBJ1-1; TRBD1 agrees at 7 bases. Germline trimming cut 3 bases from V and 9 bases from J; bases unmatched to any gene: 7. Germline loops: CDR1 SEHNR, CDR2 FQNEAQ (reference sequence). The CDR3 consists of 13 residues. This CDR3 reads CASSLDETGKAFF. CDR3 coding DNA: TGTGCCAGCAGCTTGGATGAGACAGGGAAAGCTTTCTTT.

The V gene is TRBV4-1, the J gene TRBJ2-5; D is unresolved. Germline values: CDR1 MGHRA, CDR2 YSYEKL. Between the trimmed V and J ends, which lost 3 bases and 5 bases, there was a span of 13 bases. The length of the CDR3 is 14 residues. In nucleotides, the CDR3 is TGCGCCAGCAGCCATCCCCTTAGCCCGGAGACCCAGTACTTC. It is translated as CASSHPLSPETQYF.

The genes are TRBV27 and TRBJ1-2, with a tentative D call TRBD1 (6 bases). CDR3 size: 14 residues. Trimming stripped 5 bases from V and 7 bases from J, with 17 bases between. In germline, CDR1 is MNHEY, CDR2 SMNVEV (reference sequence). This CDR3 reads CASSQSWGLGGYTF. CDR3 coding DNA: TGTGCCAGCAGTCAGTCATGGGGGCTAGGTGGCTACACCTTC.

This clone was observed a handful of times. This chain connects TRBV5-6 to TRBJ2-3, with 7 nucleotides matching TRBD1. The CDR3 contains 16 residues. Per germline, CDR1 SGHDT and CDR2 YYEEEE. V lost 0 bases to trimming and J lost 4 bases; unmatched junction nucleotides: 8. Here the CDR3 reads CASSLVDRVHADTQYF. Here the CDR3 DNA reads TGTGCCAGCAGCTTGGTTGACAGGGTTCATGCAGATACGCAGTATTTT.

This clone has just a few counts. The junction and the germline gene differ at one end; a read error may be behind it. V and J are TRBV30 and TRBJ1-1, with no clear D. CDR1 is GTSNPN, CDR2 SVGIG, per germline (reference sequence). There are 11 residues in the CDR3. The CDR3 coding sequence is TGTGCCTGGGGTGTGAAGCTTGAAGCTTTCTTT. As protein: CAWGVKLEAFF. Full variable domain (outside the CDR3, taken from reference TRBV30 and TRBJ1-1): SQTIHQWPATLVQPVGSPLSLECTVEGTSNPNLYWYRQAAGRGLQLLFYSVGIGQISSEVPQNLSASRPQDRQFILSSKKLLLSDSGFYLCAWGVKLEAFFGQGTRLTVV.

The CDR3 coding sequence is TGTGCCAGCTCCGAGGGATGGTACACCGGGGAGCTGTTTTTT. Protein product: CASSEGWYTGELFF. The chain couples TRBV19 to TRBJ2-2, with D perhaps TRBD2 (5 bases). From germline, CDR1 is LNHDA and CDR2 SQIVND (reference sequence). This CDR3 has 14 residues. Trimming removed 9 bases at V and 3 bases at J, with 14 bases between.

A note on this clone: This sample also contains other DNA sequences that code for the same CDR3. CDR3 in amino acids: CASSQDRPPVDTQYF. The CDR3 bases are TGTGCCAGCAGTCAAGACAGGCCACCGGTAGATACGCAGTATTTT. The rearrangement uses TRBV6-6 and TRBJ2-3, with D perhaps TRBD1 (6 bases). This CDR3 has 15 amino acids. Germline assignment: CDR1 MNHNY and CDR2 SVGAGI (reference sequence). V dropped 5 bases and J dropped 5 bases, with 17 bases sitting between them.

This clone was detected only a few times. The gene calls are TRBV7-9 and TRBJ1-1; TRBD1 might be the D (6 bases). This CDR3 is 13 amino acids long. Germline CDR1 reads SEHNR; CDR2 reads FQNEAQ (reference sequence). Trimming took 5 bases from V and 2 from J, leaving 9 bases between them. The CDR3 sequence: CASSRDINTEAFF. The CDR3 DNA reads as TGTGCCAGCAGCCGGGACATTAACACTGAAGCTTTCTTT.

This clone appeared a few times. J is TRBJ1-1 and V is TRBV6-5; D unresolved. Germline CDR1 MNHEY, CDR2 SVGAGI. The CDR3 totals 15 residues. V was pared by 8 bases and J by 1 base, with 17 bases between. CDR3 coding DNA: TGTGCCAGCCGGCCTATTGACACTCGGAACACTGAAGCTTTCTTT. This translates into CASRPIDTRNTEAFF.

The chain carries TRBV6-1 and TRBJ2-7, with D perhaps TRBD2 (6 bases). From germline, CDR1 is MNHNS and CDR2 SASEGT. Between the trimmed V and J ends, which lost 2 bases and 3 bases, there was a span of 17 bases. The length of the CDR3 is 16 residues. CDR3 nucleotide sequence: TGTGCCAGCAGTGAAATAGGAGGGGTGATGGGCTACGAGCAGTACTTC. Amino acids: CASSEIGGVMGYEQYF.

This clone has just a few counts. The gene calls are TRBV2 and TRBJ2-5; D remains unclear. The CDR3 has 13 residues. V dropped 5 bases and J dropped 7 bases, with 14 bases sitting between them. In germline, CDR1 is SNHLY, CDR2 FYNNEI. The CDR3 region has the DNA TGTGCCAGCAGTCCCGACTCGGTTGGGACCCAGTACTTC. It encodes CASSPDSVGTQYF. The full variable domain, completed using reference TRBV2 and TRBJ2-5, is EPEVTQTPSHQVTQMGQEVILRCVPISNHLYFYWYRQILGQKVEFLVSFYNNEISEKSEIFDDQFSVERPDGSNFTLKIRSTKLEDSAMYFCASSPDSVGTQYFGPGTRLLVL.

This clone was seen only a few times. J is TRBJ2-3 and V is TRBV5-1, with 7 positions matching TRBD1. Germline V gene data show CDR1 as SGHRS and CDR2 as YFSETQ. The V gene end was trimmed by 1 base and the J gene end by 3 bases; junction bases not matched to a gene: 11. CDR3 length equals 17 residues. CDR3 residues: CASSLLGRQGRTDTQYF. The CDR3 coding sequence is TGCGCCAGCAGCTTGTTAGGTAGACAGGGAAGAACAGATACGCAGTATTTT.

As DNA, the CDR3 is TGTGCCAGCAGTGTTCCAGGACTAGCGGGAAATGAGCAGTTCTTC. Translated, it gives CASSVPGLAGNEQFF. V gene TRBV6-1 combines with J gene TRBJ2-1, with TRBD2 matching 12 bases. The CDR3 is 15 residues long. J was trimmed by 7 bases and V by 4 bases; bases with no gene match: 5. Germline-derived CDR1 and CDR2 are MNHNS and SASEGT.

This clone occurred a few times. V and J are TRBV6-1 and TRBJ2-2; TRBD2 agrees at 9 bases. Trimming took 7 bases from V and 4 from J; bases not matched to a gene: 7. The V gene's germline CDR1 is MNHNS and CDR2 SASEGT. The CDR3 runs 15 residues. The CDR3: CASIELAGITGELFF. In nucleotides, the CDR3 is TGTGCCAGCATCGAGCTAGCGGGAATCACCGGGGAGCTGTTTTTT.

This chain links TRBV10-3 with TRBJ2-1, with 10 positions matching TRBD2. The V and J ends lost 2 bases and 4 bases, in that order; junction bases with no gene match: 5. Per the germline V gene, CDR1 is ENHRY and CDR2 is SYGVKD. This CDR3 comprises 16 residues. This CDR3 is CAISEQRLAGYNEQFF. The CDR3 coding sequence is TGTGCCATCAGTGAGCAGAGACTAGCGGGTTACAATGAGCAGTTCTTC.

This clone was detected only a few times. The chain employs TRBV6-5 and TRBJ1-2; TRBD1 aligns across 9 bases. This CDR3 comprises 16 residues. Trimming took 0 bases from V and 7 from J; bases not matched to a gene: 9. The germline CDR1 and CDR2 sequences are MNHEY and SVGAGI. CDR3 DNA: TGTGCCAGCAGTTACTCGTATGGGACAGGGTTTGGTGGCTACACCTTC. It is translated as CASSYSYGTGFGGYTF.

This clone appeared a few times. The CDR3 nucleotides are TGTGCCAGCAGTTCGACACAGAAAGAGACCCAGTACTTC. Residues: CASSSTQKETQYF. The rearrangement links TRBV27 to TRBJ2-5; D not resolved. V was shortened by 4 bases and J by 3 bases, with 9 bases between the two germline ends. CDR1 is MNHEY and CDR2 is SMNVEV in the germline V gene (reference sequence). This CDR3 contains 13 residues.

This clone was found a few times. This chain connects TRBV6-6 to TRBJ2-7; D may be TRBD2 (6 bases). Trimming took off 2 bases at V and 3 bases at J, with 8 bases between the two ends. CDR1 is MNHNY, CDR2 SVGAGI, per germline (reference sequence). This CDR3 is built from 13 residues. This CDR3 is CASSYGEDYEQYF. In DNA form, the CDR3 reads TGTGCCAGCAGTTACGGGGAGGACTACGAGCAGTACTTC.

This chain connects TRBV7-2 to TRBJ2-3, with 8 bases matching TRBD2. The CDR3 is 15 residues long. Germline trimming cut 1 base from V and 5 bases from J; bases unmatched to any gene: 5. Germline CDR1 reads SGHTA; CDR2 reads FQGNSA. The CDR3 region is CASSLEGLAGDTQYF. CDR3 DNA sequence: TGTGCCAGCAGCTTAGAAGGGCTAGCGGGAGATACGCAGTATTTT.

This clone was seen only a few times. This chain uses TRBV5-6 with TRBJ2-7; no clear D gene. Germline V gene sequence: CDR1 SGHDT, CDR2 YYEEEE. The length of the CDR3 is 14 residues. With 0 bases removed from V and 6 bases from J, the gap between germline ends came to 13 bases. As DNA, the CDR3 is TGTGCCAGCAGCTTGGCCTCACTACCCCTCGAGCAGTACTTC. Translating it yields CASSLASLPLEQYF. Filled out from reference TRBV5-6 and TRBJ2-7, the complete variable domain reads DAGVTQSPTHLIKTRGQQVTLRCSPKSGHDTVSWYQQALGQGPQFIFQYYEEEERQRGNFPDRFSGHQFPNYSSELNVNALLLGDSALYLCASSLASLPLEQYFGPGTRLTVT.